A selection of T cell receptor beta chains follows, all from one sample in a study of cytomegalovirus exposure and HLA in healthy donors. Data came from immunoSEQ multiplex PCR; TCRdb stores just in-frame clones and leaves some out. The sample shows some 130,000 clones, 74% of them seen only once. The sample was PBMCs. The source of these receptors is a woman aged 45-59 years in good health and CMV-seropositive. Both conserved end residues are part of each CDR3. Clone sizes are given selectively: once, few, many, or a class where the clone is expanded.

v_gene: TRBV5-4; j_gene: TRBJ1-2; abundance: NA; CDR3aa: CASRNTGPRGYTF
v_gene: TRBV27; j_gene: TRBJ1-1; abundance: NA; CDR3aa: CASRMDRVNTEAFF
v_gene: TRBV5-1; j_gene: TRBJ1-2; abundance: NA; CDR3aa: CASSFSKGALGYTF
v_gene: TRBV6-5; j_gene: TRBJ1-1; abundance: few; CDR3aa: CASSMDRVLSEAFF
v_gene: TRBV2; j_gene: TRBJ1-1; abundance: NA; CDR3aa: CASSPTGYVSEAFF
v_gene: TRBV13; j_gene: TRBJ2-7; abundance: NA; CDR3aa: CASSETPSYEQYF
v_gene: TRBV7-9; j_gene: TRBJ2-1; abundance: NA; CDR3aa: CASSLLRSPGDEQFF
v_gene: TRBV4-3; j_gene: TRBJ2-1; abundance: few; CDR3aa: CASSQERGGGEDEQFF
v_gene: TRBV5-4; j_gene: TRBJ2-5; abundance: few; CDR3aa: CASSRKLGGAREETQYF
v_gene: TRBV6-1; j_gene: TRBJ1-2; abundance: NA; CDR3aa: CASSPQGGSWGYTF
v_gene: TRBV18; j_gene: TRBJ2-3; abundance: NA; CDR3aa: CASSPPRSTDTQYF
v_gene: TRBV5-1; j_gene: TRBJ2-1; abundance: NA; CDR3aa: CASSSGLAGDNEQFF
v_gene: TRBV12-5; j_gene: TRBJ2-3; abundance: NA; CDR3aa: CASGLTSAGYTQYF
v_gene: TRBV7-6; j_gene: TRBJ2-7; abundance: NA; CDR3aa: CASSLAPGAYEQYF
v_gene: TRBV7-2; j_gene: TRBJ2-7; abundance: NA; CDR3aa: CASSLATGQTHEQYF
v_gene: TRBV5-8; j_gene: TRBJ2-2; abundance: NA; CDR3aa: CASSWGERGAWTGELFF
v_gene: TRBV7-6; j_gene: TRBJ2-5; abundance: once; CDR3aa: CASSPPGLLEPQYF
v_gene: TRBV5-4; j_gene: TRBJ2-7; abundance: NA; CDR3aa: CASSLDIDSSYEQYF
v_gene: TRBV7-8; j_gene: TRBJ1-5; abundance: NA; CDR3aa: CASSLGSYSGNQPQHF
v_gene: TRBV6-5; j_gene: TRBJ1-5; abundance: NA; CDR3aa: CASSYGQGSTQPQHF
v_gene: TRBV11-3; j_gene: TRBJ2-6; abundance: NA; CDR3aa: CASSLGGAGANVLTF